This T cell receptor (beta chain) came from a study of post-analysis software for immune sequencing data. Whole-study results and caveats: Same-batch preparations were strongly co-clustered by F measure. Comparison with controls showed significantly lower normalized Chao1 diversity in multiple sclerosis patients. Among four or five TRBV segments more frequent in patients than controls were TRBV5-6, TRBV5-1 and TRBV20-1.

This clonotype was detected many times. Antigen specificity is unknown. Unique molecular identifiers had been added to the TCR beta cDNA libraries. MiXCR, applied by TCRdb to the PCR reads, yields one record per CDR3 protein. Counted here are around 260,000 distinct CDR3 sequences, 36% occurring once; the ten biggest clones make up 4% to 6%. Germline V gives CDR1 ENHRY, CDR2 SYGVKD. V lost 3 bases and J 5 bases, leaving 5 bases between the germline ends. There are 12 residues in the CDR3. The specimen sequenced was blood. The sequence was obtained from a girl aged 5 to 17 with multiple sclerosis. The chain employs TRBV10-3 and TRBJ2-1; D gene ambiguous. CDR3 DNA: TGTGCCATCAGTGAACGAGACAATGAGCAGTTCTTC. This encodes CAISERDNEQFF.